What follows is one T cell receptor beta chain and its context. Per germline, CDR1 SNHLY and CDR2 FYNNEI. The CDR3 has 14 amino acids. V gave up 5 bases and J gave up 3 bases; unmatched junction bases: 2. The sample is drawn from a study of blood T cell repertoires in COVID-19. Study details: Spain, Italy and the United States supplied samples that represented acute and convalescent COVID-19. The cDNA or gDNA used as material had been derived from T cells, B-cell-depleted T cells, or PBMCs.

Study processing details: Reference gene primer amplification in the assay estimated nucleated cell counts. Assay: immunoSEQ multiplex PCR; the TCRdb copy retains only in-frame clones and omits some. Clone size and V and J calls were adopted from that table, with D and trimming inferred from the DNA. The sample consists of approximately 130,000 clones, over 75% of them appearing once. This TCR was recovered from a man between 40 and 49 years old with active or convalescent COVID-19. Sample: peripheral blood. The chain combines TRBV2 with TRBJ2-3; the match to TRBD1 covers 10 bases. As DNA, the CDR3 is TGTGCCAGCAGTCGACAGGGGGCAACAGATACGCAGTATTTT. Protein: CASSRQGATDTQYF.